Reported below is one TCR beta chain. This sample is part of a study of T cell changes during pregnancy in multiple sclerosis. Sequencing used immunoSEQ multiplex PCR; TCRdb keeps in-frame clones, though not all of them. The data hold 70,000 or so clones, with around nine tenths observed a single time. The CDR3 extends over 15 amino acids. The ends were cut back, 4 bases at V and 5 bases at J, with 17 bases in the middle. Germline V CDR1 and CDR2: KGHSH, LQKENI. The TCR sequence derives from a female donor with multiple sclerosis, enrolled in a pregnancy study. The V call is TRBV18, the J call TRBJ2-5; tentative D call: TRBD2 (6 bases). The source material was CD4+ T cells from peripheral blood mononuclear cells, sampled before pregnancy. CDR3 DNA sequence: TGTGCCAGCTCACTTTCCCTCACTAGCCCGGAGACCCAGTACTTC. It is translated as CASSLSLTSPETQYF.